The sequence of this T cell receptor beta chain was determined in a study of blood T cell repertoires in COVID-19. Study as a whole: Acute and convalescent COVID-19 specimens originated in the United States, Italy and Spain. From T cells, B-cell-depleted T cells, or PBMCs came the material, which was cDNA or gDNA.

J lost 9 bases, V lost 1 base, and 6 bases had no gene match. Germline V gives CDR1 MGHRA, CDR2 YSYEKL. CDR3 size: 14 residues. As processed by the authors: Reference gene primer amplification in the assay estimated nucleated cell counts. The data were produced by immunoSEQ multiplex PCR, yet TCRdb's version contains in-frame clones alone and is incomplete. That table furnishes V, J and clone size, whereas the DNA furnished D and trimming. The sample records fewer than 85,000 clones, roughly 90% being singletons. This clonotype was obtained from a human donor in a cohort sampled during active COVID-19. Material: peripheral blood. The genes are TRBV4-1 and TRBJ2-1; TRBD1 agrees at 7 bases. This CDR3 is CASSQVSQGIEQFF. CDR3 bases: TGCGCCAGCAGCCAAGTGTCACAGGGGATTGAGCAGTTCTTC.